The rows below give T cell receptor beta chains drawn from one sample of a study of CD8+ T cells in alopecia areata. Only in-frame clones appear in the TCRdb table, and some are missing; sequencing was by immunoSEQ multiplex PCR. Of 130,000 or so clones in the sample, roughly nine tenths are singletons; the top ten hold roughly 13%. The sample was CD8+ T cells sorted from blood, taken at week 4, from a patient treated with tofacitinib. These receptors all stem from a human donor with alopecia areata. Each CDR3 is given with its conserved first and last residue. The D gene is left open where the match is weak. The size field is filled for only some rows; it gives once, few, many or a size class.

clone size	J gene	V gene	D gene	CDR3 protein	CDR3 DNA
-	TRBJ2-5	TRBV28	-	CASSLYARGWEETQYF	TGTGCCAGCAGTTTATACGCCAGGGGTTGGGAGGAGACCCAGTACTTC
-	TRBJ2-5	TRBV11-2	TRBD2	CASSLDLFRAGGQETQYF	TGTGCCAGCAGCTTAGATCTTTTTAGGGCGGGAGGCCAAGAGACCCAGTACTTC
-	TRBJ1-1	TRBV4-1	-	CASSQDSRGGTEAFF	TGCGCCAGCAGCCAAGATAGCAGGGGCGGCACTGAAGCTTTCTTT
-	TRBJ2-7	TRBV29-1	-	CSVEERGRTYEQYF	TGCAGCGTTGAAGAGAGGGGCAGAACCTACGAGCAGTACTTC
-	TRBJ2-7	TRBV2	-	CASSDGGLRYEQYF	TGTGCCAGCAGTGATGGCGGGTTAAGATACGAGCAGTACTTC
-	TRBJ1-3	TRBV7-9	TRBD1	CASSHLTGASGNTIYF	TGTGCCAGCAGCCACCTAACAGGGGCCTCTGGAAACACCATATATTTT
-	TRBJ1-1	TRBV15	TRBD1	CATSRDRGAEAFF	TGTGCCACCAGCAGGGACAGGGGTGCTGAAGCTTTCTTT
-	TRBJ2-1	TRBV7-3	-	CASSFGLGSNEQFF	TGTGCCAGCAGCTTCGGTTTAGGGAGTAATGAGCAGTTCTTC
once	TRBJ2-7	TRBV29-1	-	CSVEGRDYEQYF	TGCAGCGTTGAAGGGAGGGACTACGAGCAGTACTTC
-	TRBJ2-1	TRBV7-3	TRBD1	CASSLAGQGDSYNEQFF	TGTGCCAGCAGCTTAGCGGGACAGGGGGACTCCTACAATGAGCAGTTCTTC
-	TRBJ2-7	TRBV29-1	-	CSVESSQPPYEQYF	TGCAGCGTTGAGAGTAGTCAGCCACCCTACGAGCAGTACTTC
-	TRBJ2-2	TRBV4-1	-	CASSQGPSNTGRELFF	TGCGCCAGCAGCCAAGGCCCCTCTAACACCGGAAGGGAGCTGTTTTTT
-	TRBJ2-3	TRBV5-1	TRBD2	CASGSGLAGTDTQYF	TGCGCCAGTGGATCGGGACTAGCGGGCACAGATACGCAGTATTTT
-	TRBJ2-7	TRBV6-6	TRBD1	CASSYSRDRGEYEQYF	TGTGCCAGCAGTTACTCACGGGACAGGGGAGAGTACGAGCAGTACTTC
-	TRBJ2-2	TRBV5-1	-	CASSLGVLAGELFF	TGCGCCAGCAGCTTGGGGGTACTAGCCGGGGAGCTGTTTTTT
-	TRBJ2-1	TRBV30	-	CAWSNMGQRGGDEQFF	TGTGCCTGGAGTAATATGGGACAGAGGGGAGGTGATGAGCAGTTCTTC
-	TRBJ2-7	TRBV29-1	-	CSVLGPTSYEQYF	TGCAGCGTCTTGGGCCCCACCTCCTACGAGCAGTACTTC
-	TRBJ2-1	TRBV29-1	TRBD2	CSAMGGTSGTYNEQFF	TGCAGCGCGATGGGGGGGACTAGCGGGACCTACAATGAGCAGTTCTTC
-	TRBJ2-7	TRBV27	TRBD1	CASVTRTGLSYEQYF	TGTGCCAGCGTTACCCGGACAGGGCTCTCCTACGAGCAGTACTTC
-	TRBJ2-3	TRBV15	-	CATSAGHGETTDTQYF	TGTGCCACCAGCGCCGGACACGGTGAGACCACAGATACGCAGTATTTT
-	TRBJ2-2	TRBV7-8	TRBD1	CASSGGQGGTGELFF	TGTGCCAGCAGCGGCGGACAGGGAGGCACCGGGGAGCTGTTTTTT
-	TRBJ2-3	TRBV7-3	-	CASSLGTGRTDTQYF	TGTGCCAGCAGCCTGGGGACTGGCCGCACAGATACGCAGTATTTT
few	TRBJ2-1	TRBV7-2	-	CASSLALGVDEQFF	TGTGCCAGCAGCTTAGCGCTTGGCGTCGATGAGCAGTTCTTC
-	TRBJ2-3	TRBV7-9	TRBD2	CASSLITSEDTQYF	TGTGCCAGCAGCTTAATCACTAGCGAGGATACGCAGTATTTT
-	TRBJ1-2	TRBV27	-	CASSSSANPYGYGYTF	TGTGCCAGCAGTTCTTCTGCCAACCCCTACGGCTATGGCTACACCTTC
-	TRBJ2-1	TRBV30	TRBD1	CAYPSTGGGGNEQFF	TGTGCCTACCCGAGCACAGGGGGCGGTGGGAATGAGCAGTTCTTC
-	TRBJ2-2	TRBV29-1	-	CSVVRPNTGELFF	TGCAGCGTGGTCCGCCCGAACACCGGGGAGCTGTTTTTT
-	TRBJ1-1	TRBV27	-	CASSSAGWNTEAFF	TGTGCCAGCAGTTCGGCGGGATGGAACACTGAAGCTTTCTTT
-	TRBJ2-1	TRBV6-1	-	CASSGSNEQFF	TGTGCCAGCAGTGGAAGCAATGAGCAGTTCTTC
-	TRBJ2-6	TRBV6-1	-	CASSQGPDALSGANVLTF	TGTGCCAGCAGTCAAGGACCAGACGCCCTCTCTGGGGCCAACGTCCTGACTTTC
once	TRBJ2-2	TRBV25-1	-	CASSDWSPGELFF	TGTGCCAGCAGTGATTGGAGCCCCGGGGAGCTGTTTTTT
-	TRBJ1-2	TRBV29-1	-	CSVGPEGKVTSYGYTF	TGCAGCGTTGGCCCCGAGGGGAAGGTTACAAGTTATGGCTACACCTTC
-	TRBJ2-7	TRBV7-9	-	CASLTDREDLYEQYF	TGTGCCAGCCTAACAGACAGGGAGGATTTGTACGAGCAGTACTTC
-	TRBJ2-3	TRBV11-2	-	CASSSKVDTQYF	TGTGCCAGCAGCTCCAAGGTCGATACGCAGTATTTT
-	TRBJ2-1	TRBV5-4	TRBD2	CASSQDGAGGLGEQFF	TGTGCCAGCAGCCAAGATGGGGCGGGAGGGCTCGGTGAGCAGTTCTTC
-	TRBJ1-2	TRBV7-9	TRBD1	CASSEADRGGNYGYTF	TGTGCCAGCAGCGAAGCGGACAGGGGAGGGAACTATGGCTACACCTTC
-	TRBJ2-2	TRBV29-1	-	CSVELAAGELFF	TGCAGCGTTGAATTAGCAGCCGGGGAGCTGTTTTTT
-	TRBJ1-5	TRBV27	-	CASSAGTNQPQHF	TGTGCCAGCAGTGCAGGTACGAATCAGCCCCAGCATTTT
-	TRBJ1-1	TRBV20-1	-	CSARGMTEAFF	TGCAGTGCTAGAGGGATGACTGAAGCTTTCTTT
-	TRBJ2-5	TRBV27	TRBD1	CASSPQGTSRETQYF	TGTGCCAGCAGCCCACAGGGGACCTCCAGAGAGACCCAGTACTTC
-	TRBJ2-7	TRBV19	-	CASSIGETTYEQYF	TGTGCCAGTAGTATAGGGGAGACGACCTACGAGCAGTACTTC
-	TRBJ1-1	TRBV19	-	CASSEYLMNTEAFF	TGTGCCAGTAGTGAATACCTCATGAACACTGAAGCTTTCTTT
-	TRBJ2-5	TRBV11-2	TRBD1	CASRRGGSQETQYF	TGTGCCAGCAGGAGAGGGGGCAGCCAAGAGACCCAGTACTTC
-	TRBJ2-2	TRBV27	TRBD2	CASTPPGRHTNTGELFF	TGTGCCAGCACACCTCCCGGGAGGCACACGAACACCGGGGAGCTGTTTTTT
-	TRBJ2-5	TRBV5-4	TRBD2	CASSSLGSGDQETQYF	TGTGCCAGCAGCTCTCTAGGGAGCGGGGATCAAGAGACCCAGTACTTC
-	TRBJ2-7	TRBV29-1	TRBD1	CSVEWTGDYEQYF	TGCAGCGTTGAATGGACAGGGGACTACGAGCAGTACTTC
-	TRBJ1-1	TRBV5-5	-	CASSLDAGTEAFF	TGTGCCAGCAGCTTGGATGCGGGGACTGAAGCTTTCTTT
few	TRBJ2-1	TRBV29-1	-	CSVETRGVSPQFF	TGCAGCGTCGAAACAAGGGGAGTCTCTCCGCAGTTCTTC
-	TRBJ2-7	TRBV6-6	TRBD2	CASIPQRETYEQYF	TGTGCCAGCATCCCCCAGCGGGAGACCTACGAGCAGTACTTC
-	TRBJ2-1	TRBV6-5	-	CASRKSNEQFF	TGTGCCAGCAGGAAGAGCAATGAGCAGTTCTTC
-	TRBJ2-3	TRBV11-2	-	CASSLGVRGDTQYF	TGTGCCAGCAGCTTAGGTGTCCGGGGGGATACGCAGTATTTT
few	TRBJ1-5	TRBV27	-	CASSSQGPLVDQPQHF	TGTGCCAGCAGTTCCCAGGGACCGTTAGTTGATCAGCCCCAGCATTTT
-	TRBJ2-1	TRBV6-1	-	CASTSRQGTGNEQFF	TGTGCCAGCACCTCCCGGCAGGGGACGGGGAATGAGCAGTTCTTC
-	TRBJ2-7	TRBV5-4	TRBD2	CASSGLAGSSYEQYF	TGTGCCAGCAGCGGACTAGCGGGGAGCTCCTACGAGCAGTACTTC
-	TRBJ1-5	TRBV7-9	-	CASSSLDQPQHF	TGTGCCAGCAGCTCCTTGGATCAGCCCCAGCATTTT